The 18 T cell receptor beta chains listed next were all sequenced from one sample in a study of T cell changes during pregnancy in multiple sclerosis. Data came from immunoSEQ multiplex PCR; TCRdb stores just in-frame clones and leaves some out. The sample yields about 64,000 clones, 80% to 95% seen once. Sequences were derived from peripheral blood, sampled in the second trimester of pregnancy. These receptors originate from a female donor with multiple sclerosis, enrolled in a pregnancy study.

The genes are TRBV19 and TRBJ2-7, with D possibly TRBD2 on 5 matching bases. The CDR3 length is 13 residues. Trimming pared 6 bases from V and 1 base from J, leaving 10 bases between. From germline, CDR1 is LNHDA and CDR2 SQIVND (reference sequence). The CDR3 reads CASSPGESYEQYF. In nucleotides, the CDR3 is TGTGCCAGTAGCCCCGGGGAGTCCTACGAGCAGTACTTC.

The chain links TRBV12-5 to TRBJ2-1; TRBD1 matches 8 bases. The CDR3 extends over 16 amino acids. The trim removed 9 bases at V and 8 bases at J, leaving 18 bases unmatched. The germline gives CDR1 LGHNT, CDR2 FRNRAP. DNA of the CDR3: TGTGCTAGCAGTTCCTCCCGACAGGGGCTTTGGGATGAGCAGTTCTTC. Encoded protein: CASSSSRQGLWDEQFF. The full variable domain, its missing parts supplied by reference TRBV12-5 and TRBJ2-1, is DARVTQTPRHKVTEMGQEVTMRCQPILGHNTVFWYRQTMMQGLELLAYFRNRAPLDDSGMPKDRFSAEMPDATLATLKIQPSEPRDSAVYFCASSSSRQGLWDEQFFGPGTRLTVL.

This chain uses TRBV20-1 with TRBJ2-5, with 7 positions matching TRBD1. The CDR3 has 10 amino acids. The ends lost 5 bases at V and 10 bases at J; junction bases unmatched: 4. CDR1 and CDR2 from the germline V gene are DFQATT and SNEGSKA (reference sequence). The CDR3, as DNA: TGCAGTGCTTACAGGGGCTTCCAGTACTTC. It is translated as CSAYRGFQYF.

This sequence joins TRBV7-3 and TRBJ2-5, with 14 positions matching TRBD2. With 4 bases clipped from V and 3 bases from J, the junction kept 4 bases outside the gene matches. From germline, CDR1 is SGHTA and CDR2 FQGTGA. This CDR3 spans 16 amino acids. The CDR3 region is CASSSGLAGGKETQYF. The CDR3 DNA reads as TGTGCCAGCAGCTCCGGACTAGCGGGAGGTAAAGAGACCCAGTACTTC.

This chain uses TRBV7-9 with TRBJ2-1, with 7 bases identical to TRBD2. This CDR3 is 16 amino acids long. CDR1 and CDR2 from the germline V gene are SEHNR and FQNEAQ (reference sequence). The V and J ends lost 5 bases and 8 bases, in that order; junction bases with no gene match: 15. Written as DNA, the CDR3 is TGTGCCAGCAGCCGGAGGACTAGTGGAACATTTGATGAGCAGTTCTTC. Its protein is CASSRRTSGTFDEQFF. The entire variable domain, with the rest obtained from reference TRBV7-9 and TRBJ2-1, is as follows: DTGVSQNPRHKITKRGQNVTFRCDPISEHNRLYWYRQTLGQGPEFLTYFQNEAQLEKSRLLSDRFSAERPKGSFSTLEIQRTEQGDSAMYLCASSRRTSGTFDEQFFGPGTRLTVL.

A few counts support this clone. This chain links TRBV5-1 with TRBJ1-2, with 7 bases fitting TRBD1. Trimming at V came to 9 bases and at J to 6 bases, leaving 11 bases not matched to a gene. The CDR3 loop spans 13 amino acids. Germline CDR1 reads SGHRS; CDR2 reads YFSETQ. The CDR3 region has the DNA TGCGCCACCAGGGGGGACTCGGTCGATGGCTACACCTTC. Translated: CATRGDSVDGYTF.

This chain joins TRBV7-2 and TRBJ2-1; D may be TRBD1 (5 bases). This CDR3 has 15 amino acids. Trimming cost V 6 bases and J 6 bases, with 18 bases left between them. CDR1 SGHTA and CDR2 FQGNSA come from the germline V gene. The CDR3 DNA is TGTGCCAGCAGTCAATCCTGGGGCCAGACCAATGAGCAGTTCTTC. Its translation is CASSQSWGQTNEQFF.

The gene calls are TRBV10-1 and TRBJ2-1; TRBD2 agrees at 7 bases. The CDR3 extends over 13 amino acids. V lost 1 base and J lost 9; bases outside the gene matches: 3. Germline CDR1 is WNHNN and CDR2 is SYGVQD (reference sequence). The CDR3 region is CASSELLAVEQFF. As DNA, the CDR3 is TGCGCCAGCAGTGAGTTGCTAGCGGTTGAGCAGTTCTTC.

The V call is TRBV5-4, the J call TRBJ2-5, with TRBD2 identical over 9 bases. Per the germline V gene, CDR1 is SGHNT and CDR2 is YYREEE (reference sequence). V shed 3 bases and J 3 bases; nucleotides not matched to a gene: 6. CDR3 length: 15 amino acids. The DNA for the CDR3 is TGTGCCAGCAGCTCGATCTTAGCGGGAGAAGAGACCCAGTACTTC. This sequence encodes CASSSILAGEETQYF. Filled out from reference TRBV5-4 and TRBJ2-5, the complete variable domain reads ETGVTQSPTHLIKTRGQQVTLRCSSQSGHNTVSWYQQALGQGPQFIFQYYREEENGRGNFPPRFSGLQFPNYSSELNVNALELDDSALYLCASSSILAGEETQYFGPGTRLLVL.

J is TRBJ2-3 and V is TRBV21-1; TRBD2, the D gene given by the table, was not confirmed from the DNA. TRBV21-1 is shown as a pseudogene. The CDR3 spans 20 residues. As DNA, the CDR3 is TGTGCCAGCAGCTCCCCGAGGGCTAGCGGGAGGAAACCTAGCACAGATACGCAGTATTTT. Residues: CASSSPRASGRKPSTDTQYF.

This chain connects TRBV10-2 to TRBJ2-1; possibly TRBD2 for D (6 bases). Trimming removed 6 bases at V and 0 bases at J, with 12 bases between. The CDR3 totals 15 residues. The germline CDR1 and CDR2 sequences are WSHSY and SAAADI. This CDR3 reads CASRAPGSSYNEQFF. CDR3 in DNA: TGCGCCAGCAGGGCCCCCGGGAGCTCCTACAATGAGCAGTTCTTC.

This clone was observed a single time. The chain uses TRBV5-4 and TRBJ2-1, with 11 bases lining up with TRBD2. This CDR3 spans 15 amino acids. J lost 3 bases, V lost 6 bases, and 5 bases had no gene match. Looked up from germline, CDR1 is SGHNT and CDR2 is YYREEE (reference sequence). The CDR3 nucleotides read TGTGCCAGCACCACCGGGACTAGCGGCTACAATGAGCAGTTCTTC. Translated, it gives CASTTGTSGYNEQFF.

DNA for the CDR3: TGTGCCAGCAGCCCCCGCGGCGGGAGTGGACATGAGCAGTTCTTC. It specifies CASSPRGGSGHEQFF. The chain is built from TRBV7-9 and TRBJ2-1; 7 nucleotides align to TRBD2. The germline CDR1 and CDR2 sequences are SEHNR and FQNEAQ (reference sequence). After removal of 5 bases from V and 8 bases from J, the junction contained 12 bases not matched to a gene. The CDR3 totals 15 residues.

CDR3 region: CSVKRPGITNEKLFF. The CDR3 DNA follows: TGCAGCGTAAAACGTCCAGGGATAACTAATGAAAAACTGTTTTTT. The V gene is TRBV29-1, the J gene TRBJ1-4; TRBD1 might be the D (5 bases). Germline V gene sequence: CDR1 SQVTM, CDR2 ANQGSEA. Trimming pared 6 bases from V and 1 base from J, leaving 15 bases between. This CDR3 has 15 residues.

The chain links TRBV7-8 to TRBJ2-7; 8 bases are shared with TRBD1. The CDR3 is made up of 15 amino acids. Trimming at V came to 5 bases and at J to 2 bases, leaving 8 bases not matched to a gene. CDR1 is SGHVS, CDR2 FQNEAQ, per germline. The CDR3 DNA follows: TGTGCCAGCAGCCTCCGGGACAGGTCTGCCTACGAGCAGTACTTC. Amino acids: CASSLRDRSAYEQYF. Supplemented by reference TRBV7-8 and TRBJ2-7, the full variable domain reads GAGVSQSPRYKVAKRGQDVALRCDPISGHVSLFWYQQALGQGPEFLTYFQNEAQLDKSGLPSDRFFAERPEGSVSTLKIQRTQQEDSAVYLCASSLRDRSAYEQYFGPGTRLTVT.

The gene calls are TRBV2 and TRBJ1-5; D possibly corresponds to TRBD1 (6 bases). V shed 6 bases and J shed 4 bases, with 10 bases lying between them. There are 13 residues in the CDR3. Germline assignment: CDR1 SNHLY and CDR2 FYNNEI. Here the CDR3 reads CASRTGVNQPQHF. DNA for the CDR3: TGTGCCAGCAGGACAGGAGTAAATCAGCCCCAGCATTTT.

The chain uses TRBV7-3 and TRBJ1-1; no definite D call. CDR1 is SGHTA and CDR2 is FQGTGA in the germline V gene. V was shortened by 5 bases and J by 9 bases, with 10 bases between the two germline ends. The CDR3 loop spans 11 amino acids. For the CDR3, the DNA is TGTGCCAGCAGCGACGGGATCAAAGCTTTCTTT. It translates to CASSDGIKAFF.

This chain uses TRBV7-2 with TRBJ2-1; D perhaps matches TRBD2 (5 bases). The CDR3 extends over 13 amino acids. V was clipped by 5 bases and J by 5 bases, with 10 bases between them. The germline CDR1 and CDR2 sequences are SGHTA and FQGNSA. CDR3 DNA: TGTGCCAGCAGCCCGATGGGAGACAATGAGCAGTTCTTC. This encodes CASSPMGDNEQFF.